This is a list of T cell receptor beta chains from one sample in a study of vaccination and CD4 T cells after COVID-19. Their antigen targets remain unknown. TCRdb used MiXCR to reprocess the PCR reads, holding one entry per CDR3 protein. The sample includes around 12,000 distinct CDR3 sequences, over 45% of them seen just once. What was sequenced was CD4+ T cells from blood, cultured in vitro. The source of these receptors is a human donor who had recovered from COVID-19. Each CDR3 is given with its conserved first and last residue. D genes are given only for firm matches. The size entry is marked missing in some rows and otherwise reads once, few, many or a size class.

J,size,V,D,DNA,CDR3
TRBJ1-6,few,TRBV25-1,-,TGTGCCAGCAGTGATCAGAGCTCCTATAATTCACCCCTCCACTTT,CASSDQSSYNSPLHF
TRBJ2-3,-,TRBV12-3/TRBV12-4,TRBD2,TGTGCCAGCAGTTTGAGGGCTAGCGGGGGAACAGATACGCAGTATTTT,CASSLRASGGTDTQYF
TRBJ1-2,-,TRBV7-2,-,TGCGCCAGCAGCCAAGTCGTCGCAGGGGCCTATGGCTACACCTTC,CASSQVVAGAYGYTF
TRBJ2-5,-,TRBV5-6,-,TGTGCCAGCAACTCCGGGTCGGAGACCCAGTACTTC,CASNSGSETQYF
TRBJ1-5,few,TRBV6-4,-,TGTGCCAGCAGTGACGGTCCCGGGCCCAATCAGCCCCAGCATTTT,CASSDGPGPNQPQHF
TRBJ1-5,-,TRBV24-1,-,TGTGCCACCAGTGCCTGGACCTCGGGGCCCCAGCATTTT,CATSAWTSGPQHF
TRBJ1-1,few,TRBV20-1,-,TGCAGCGCGCCCCAGAGGAACACTGAAGCTTTCTTT,CSAPQRNTEAFF
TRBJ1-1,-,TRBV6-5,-,TGTGCCAGCAGTTCATGGGGGGGCTACACTGAAGCTTTCTTT,CASSSWGGYTEAFF
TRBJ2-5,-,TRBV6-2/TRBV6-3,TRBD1,TGTGCCAGCACCCGATTCTCAGGGGGAGCTGGCGAGACCCAGTACTTC,CASTRFSGGAGETQYF
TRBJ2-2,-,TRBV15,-,TGTGCCACCAGCACCTACAACACCGGGGAGCTGTTTTTT,CATSTYNTGELFF
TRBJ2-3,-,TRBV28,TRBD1,TGTGCCAGCAGAACTCCGGGACAGGTTCAGTATTTT,CASRTPGQVQYF
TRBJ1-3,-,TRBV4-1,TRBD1,TGCGCCAGCAGCCAAGATCTAAGGACAGGGGGGGCCAGCTCTGGAAACACCATATATTTT,CASSQDLRTGGASSGNTIYF
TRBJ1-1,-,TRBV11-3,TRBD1,TGTGCCAGCAGCTTAGGGGTAGGTGGGACAGGGGGAATGAACACTGAAGCTTTCTTT,CASSLGVGGTGGMNTEAFF
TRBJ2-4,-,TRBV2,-,TGTGCCAGCAGAAGACAGGAAGGGGGCATTCAGTACTTC,CASRRQEGGIQYF
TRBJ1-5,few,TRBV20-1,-,TGCAGTGCTAGAGCTGGCAGGGGAACATATCAGCCCCAGCATTTT,CSARAGRGTYQPQHF
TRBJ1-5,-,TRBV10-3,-,TGTGCCATCAGTGAAGGGGGACCCGGCAATCAGCCCCAGCATTTT,CAISEGGPGNQPQHF
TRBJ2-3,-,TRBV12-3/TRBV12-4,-,TGTGCCAGCAGTAAGTCCGGGACTGGGATTATGGCAGATACGCAGTATTTT,CASSKSGTGIMADTQYF
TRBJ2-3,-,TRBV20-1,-,TGCAGTGCCATTGATCCAGGCCGCCCAACAGATACGCAGTATTTT,CSAIDPGRPTDTQYF
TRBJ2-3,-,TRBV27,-,TGTGCCAGCAGAAAACAGGGAGCAGATACGCAGTATTTT,CASRKQGADTQYF
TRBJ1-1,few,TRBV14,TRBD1,TGTGCCAGCAGCATTTGGCAAACAGGGGCCATGAACACTGAAGCTTTCTTT,CASSIWQTGAMNTEAFF
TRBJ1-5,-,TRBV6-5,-,TGTGCCAGCAGTTACAGAACAGCTTCTGATCAGCCCCAGCATTTT,CASSYRTASDQPQHF
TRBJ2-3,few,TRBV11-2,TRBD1,TGTGCCAGCAGCTTGACAACAGGGGACACAGATACGCAGTATTTT,CASSLTTGDTDTQYF
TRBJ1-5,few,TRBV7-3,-,TGTGCCAGCTCGGGATCCCCCAATCAGCCCCAGCATTTT,CASSGSPNQPQHF
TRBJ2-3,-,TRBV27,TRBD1,TGTGCCAGCAGTATACAGGGGACCAGGGGCACAGATACGCAGTATTTT,CASSIQGTRGTDTQYF
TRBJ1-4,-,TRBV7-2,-,TGTGCCAGCAGCTTCCTAGGCCCAGGCGGGGAAAAACTGTTTTTT,CASSFLGPGGEKLFF
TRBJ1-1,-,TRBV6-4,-,TGTGCCAGCAGTGTTCAGTTGAACACTGAAGCTTTCTTT,CASSVQLNTEAFF
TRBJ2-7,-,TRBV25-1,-,TGTGCCAGCAGTGACCTCGGAAAAAACTGGGACGAGCAGTACTTC,CASSDLGKNWDEQYF
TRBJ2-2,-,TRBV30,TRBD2,TGTGCCTGGAGTGTGGGCGGGAGCCTTACCGGGGAGCTGTTTTTT,CAWSVGGSLTGELFF
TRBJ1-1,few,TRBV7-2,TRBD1,TGTGCCAGCAGTGGACAGGGGGCCTGGACTGAAGCTTTCTTT,CASSGQGAWTEAFF
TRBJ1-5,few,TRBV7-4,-,TGTGCCAGCACCCGACAGAGCAATCAGCCCCAGCATTTT,CASTRQSNQPQHF
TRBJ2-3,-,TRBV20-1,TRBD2,TGCAGTGCTAGTCCCCAGATGCGAGCGGGAGCAACAGATACGCAGTATTTT,CSASPQMRAGATDTQYF
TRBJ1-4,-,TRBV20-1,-,TGCAGTGCTAGAGATCAAGGCAGGGCATATGAAAAACTGTTTTTT,CSARDQGRAYEKLFF
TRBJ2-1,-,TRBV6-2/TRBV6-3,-,TGTGCCAGCAGTCCACTGGGATTATGGGGTGACAATGAGCAGTTCTTC,CASSPLGLWGDNEQFF
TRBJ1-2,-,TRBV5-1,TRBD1,TGCGCCAGCAGCTTCCCTGGGACAGGCCCTAACTATGGCTACACCTTC,CASSFPGTGPNYGYTF
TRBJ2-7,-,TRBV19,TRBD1,TGTGCCAGTAGTCCCATCCGGACAGGGAGCCAAAAGGACGAGCAGTACTTC,CASSPIRTGSQKDEQYF
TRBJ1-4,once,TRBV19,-,TGTGCCAGTAGGTCAAACGCGAGGGCGCAGGAAAAACTGTTTTTT,CASRSNARAQEKLFF
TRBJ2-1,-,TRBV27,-,TGTGCCAGCAGTCGGGACACTTTCAACAATGAGCAGTTCTTC,CASSRDTFNNEQFF
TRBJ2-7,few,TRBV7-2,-,TGTGCCAGCAGCTTAAGAATGGGACAGGGCGGGAGGCGAATGGAGCAGTACTTC,CASSLRMGQGGRRMEQYF
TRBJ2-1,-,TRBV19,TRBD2,TGTGCCAGTAGTATGCTAGCGGGAGTAAACGAGTTCTTC,CASSMLAGVNEFF
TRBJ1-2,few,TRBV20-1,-,TGCAGTGCTAGTCTACCGGGACCGAGTAACTATGGCTACACCTTC,CSASLPGPSNYGYTF
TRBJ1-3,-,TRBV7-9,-,TGTGCCAGCAGCTTACGCCTCCCCCGGGACCGCCACCTGGGAAACACCATATATTTT,CASSLRLPRDRHLGNTIYF
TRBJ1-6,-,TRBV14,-,TGTGCCAGCAGCCAACTGCAGTCTTATAATTCACCCCTCCACTTT,CASSQLQSYNSPLHF
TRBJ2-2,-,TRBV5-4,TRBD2,TGTGCCAGCAGCCGGGGACTAGCGGGGGTCACCGGGGAGCTGTTTTTT,CASSRGLAGVTGELFF
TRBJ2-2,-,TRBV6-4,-,TGTGCCAGCACTAGGACAGCAGGCACCGGGGAGCTGTTTTTT,CASTRTAGTGELFF
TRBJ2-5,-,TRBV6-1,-,TGTGCCACCAGGCGTCGCGGGGCACTTCAAGAGACCCAGTACTTC,CATRRRGALQETQYF
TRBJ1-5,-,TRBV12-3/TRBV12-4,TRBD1,TGTGCCAGCAGTGGACAGGGTTTACTGAGCAATCAGCCCCAGCATTTT,CASSGQGLLSNQPQHF
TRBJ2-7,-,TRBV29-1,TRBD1,TGCAGCGTTGGGCGGCAGGGGGCTCACGAGCAGTACTTC,CSVGRQGAHEQYF
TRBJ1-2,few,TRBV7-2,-,TGTGCCAGCAGCTTAGATTCGGTCCACTATGGCTACACCTTC,CASSLDSVHYGYTF
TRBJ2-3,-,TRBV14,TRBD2,TGTGCCAGCAGCCAAGCGGGAGCGGGAGGGTTCCGGGGCACAGATACGCAGTATTTT,CASSQAGAGGFRGTDTQYF
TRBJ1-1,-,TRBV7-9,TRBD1,TGTGCCAGCAGGCCCGGGACAGTGAACACTGAAGCTTTCTTT,CASRPGTVNTEAFF
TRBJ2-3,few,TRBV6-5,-,TGTGCCAGCAGTTACAGGCTAGCCTCAGATACGCAGTATTTT,CASSYRLASDTQYF
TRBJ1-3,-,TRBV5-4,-,TGTGCCAGCAGCTTTGGGCAGGGGGGAAACACCATATATTTT,CASSFGQGGNTIYF
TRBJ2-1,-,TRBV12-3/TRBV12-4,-,TGTGCCAGCAGTTTCGCAGACCTCTATGAGCAGTTCTTC,CASSFADLYEQFF
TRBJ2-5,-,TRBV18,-,TGTGCCAGCCGGGGGCCGCAAGAGACCCAGTACTTC,CASRGPQETQYF
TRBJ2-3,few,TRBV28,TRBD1,TGTGCCAGCAGTTTTACGACAGGGGGCGAGGTCGATACGCAGTATTTT,CASSFTTGGEVDTQYF
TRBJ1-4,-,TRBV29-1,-,TGCAGCGTGTTAACCGAAAAACTGTTTTTT,CSVLTEKLFF
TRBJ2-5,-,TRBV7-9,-,TGTGCCAGCAGCCCTCGCCGGGCAGGGGTAAAAGAGACCCAGTACTTC,CASSPRRAGVKETQYF
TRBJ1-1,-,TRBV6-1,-,TGTGCCAGCTCCCGGGGCACTGAAGCTTTCTTT,CASSRGTEAFF
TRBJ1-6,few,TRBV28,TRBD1,TGTGCCAGCAGTGCCGGGACAGGAGCATATAATTCACCCCTCCACTTT,CASSAGTGAYNSPLHF
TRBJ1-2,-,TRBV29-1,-,TGCAGCGTTAGGGCAGATTCGGGTGGCTACACCTTC,CSVRADSGGYTF